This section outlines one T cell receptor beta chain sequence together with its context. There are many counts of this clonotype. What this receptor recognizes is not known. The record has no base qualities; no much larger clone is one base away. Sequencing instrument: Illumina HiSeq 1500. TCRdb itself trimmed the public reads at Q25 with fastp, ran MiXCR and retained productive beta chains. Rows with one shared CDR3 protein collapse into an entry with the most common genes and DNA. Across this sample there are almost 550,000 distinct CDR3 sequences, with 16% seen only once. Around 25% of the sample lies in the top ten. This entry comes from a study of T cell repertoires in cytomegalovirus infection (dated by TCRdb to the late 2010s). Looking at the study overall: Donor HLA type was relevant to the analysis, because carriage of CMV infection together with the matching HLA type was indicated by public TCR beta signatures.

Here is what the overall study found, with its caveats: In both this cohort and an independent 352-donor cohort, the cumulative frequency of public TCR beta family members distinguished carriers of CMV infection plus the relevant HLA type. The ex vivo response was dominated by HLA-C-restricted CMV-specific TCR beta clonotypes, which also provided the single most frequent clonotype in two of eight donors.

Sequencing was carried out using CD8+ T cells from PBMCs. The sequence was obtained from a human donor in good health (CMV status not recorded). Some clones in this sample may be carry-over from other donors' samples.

The CDR3 protein is CASSLEGLDYEQYF. The sequenced DNA is TGTGCCAGCAGCTTAGAGGGACTCGACTACGAGCAGTACTTC. The rearrangement joined TRBV7-6 to TRBJ2-7, with TRBD2 perhaps the D gene, on 6 matching bases. Measured from the cysteine to the phenylalanine, the CDR3 is 14 residues long. Only the CDR3 DNA is retained, 42 bases long and in frame from the first base. Trimming at the junction amounts to 1 base on V and 3 bases on J, and the germline ends lie 10 bases apart. CDR1 and CDR2 (SGHVS, FNYEAQ) derive from the germline V gene.